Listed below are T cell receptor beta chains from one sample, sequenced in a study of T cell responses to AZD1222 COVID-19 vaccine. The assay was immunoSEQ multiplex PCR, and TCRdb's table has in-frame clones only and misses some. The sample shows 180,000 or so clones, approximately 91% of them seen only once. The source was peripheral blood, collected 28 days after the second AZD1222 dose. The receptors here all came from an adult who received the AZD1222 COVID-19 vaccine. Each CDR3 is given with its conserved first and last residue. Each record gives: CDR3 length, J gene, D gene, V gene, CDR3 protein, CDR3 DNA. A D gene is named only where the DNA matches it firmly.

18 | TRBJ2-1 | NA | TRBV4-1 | CASSQAHLDRMVYNEQFF | TGCGCCAGCAGCCAAGCCCACCTAGACAGGATGGTCTACAATGAGCAGTTCTTC
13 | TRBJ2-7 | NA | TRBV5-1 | CASSLGQGREQYF | TGCGCCAGCAGCTTAGGTCAGGGCCGCGAGCAGTACTTC
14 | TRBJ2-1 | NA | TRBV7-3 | CASSRDGSYNEQFF | TGTGCCAGCAGCCGGGACGGCTCCTACAATGAGCAGTTCTTC
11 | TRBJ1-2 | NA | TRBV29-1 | CSVDLLRGYTF | TGCAGCGTTGATCTCTTACGGGGCTACACCTTC
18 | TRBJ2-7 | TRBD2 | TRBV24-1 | CATGRGLAGGHVSYEQYF | TGTGCCACCGGGCGTGGACTAGCGGGAGGACACGTTTCCTACGAGCAGTACTTC
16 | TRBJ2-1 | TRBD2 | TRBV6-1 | CASSEAEAGRNNEQFF | TGTGCCAGCAGTGAAGCGGAAGCGGGAAGAAACAATGAGCAGTTCTTC
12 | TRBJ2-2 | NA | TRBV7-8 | CASSLYAGELFF | TGTGCCAGCAGCTTATATGCCGGGGAGCTGTTTTTT
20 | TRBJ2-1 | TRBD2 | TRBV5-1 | CASSPRGSRGLAEGNNEQFF | TGCGCCAGCAGCCCCCGGGGCTCTAGAGGACTAGCGGAGGGCAACAATGAGCAGTTCTTC
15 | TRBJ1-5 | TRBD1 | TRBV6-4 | CASTGTGGAGQPQHF | TGTGCCAGCACCGGGACAGGGGGCGCGGGGCAGCCCCAGCATTTT
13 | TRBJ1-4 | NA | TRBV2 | CASRANIGEKLFF | TGTGCCAGCAGGGCCAATATCGGGGAAAAACTGTTTTTT
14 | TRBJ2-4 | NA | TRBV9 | CASSVTPSNNIQYF | TGTGCCAGCAGCGTTACCCCCTCCAACAACATTCAGTACTTC